These T cell receptor beta chains were read from a single sample in a study of T-cell memory formation after mild COVID-19. TCRdb independently ran MiXCR on the 5' RACE reads; one entry per CDR3 protein. The repertoire holds about 260,000 distinct CDR3 sequences, with roughly 8% as singletons. What was sequenced was PBMCs or a T cell subset sorted from them (not recorded which). The source is a man between 18 and 35 years old who had mild COVID-19 (a few samples of this study predate the infection). Cell type and time point are not known. CDR3s include the opening cysteine and the closing phenylalanine or tryptophan. A D gene is named only where the DNA matches it firmly. Clone size appears in some rows only: once, few, many, or a class for an expanded clone.

TRBJ2-2 TRBV5-1 16 NA few CASKPSLSTNTGELFF TGCGCCAGCAAACCCAGCCTAAGTACGAACACCGGGGAGCTGTTTTTT
TRBJ2-1 TRBV6-2/TRBV6-3 15 TRBD2 NA CASSYASGTYNEQFF TGTGCCAGCAGTTACGCTAGCGGTACCTACAATGAGCAGTTCTTC
TRBJ2-3 TRBV7-6 16 TRBD2 NA CASSFTSGGSGDTQYF TGTGCCAGCAGCTTCACTAGCGGGGGTTCGGGAGATACGCAGTATTTT
TRBJ2-3 TRBV20-1 15 TRBD2 few CSATGTSGGADTQYF TGCAGTGCTACCGGGACTAGCGGGGGGGCGGATACGCAGTATTTT
TRBJ2-3 TRBV12-3/TRBV12-4 15 NA NA CASSHAGASTDTQYF TGTGCCAGCAGTCACGCAGGAGCTAGCACAGATACGCAGTATTTT
TRBJ2-5 TRBV5-1 15 NA many CASSTDPRGQETQYF TGCGCCAGCAGCACGGACCCGCGGGGTCAAGAGACCCAGTACTTC
TRBJ2-7 TRBV13 18 TRBD1 few CASSFVPEPGQGDYEQYF TGTGCCAGCAGCTTTGTACCAGAACCGGGACAGGGTGACTACGAGCAGTACTTC
TRBJ2-2 TRBV20-1 14 NA many CSASYRQGTGELFF TGCAGTGCTAGTTATCGGCAGGGCACCGGGGAGCTGTTTTTT
TRBJ2-6 TRBV20-1 16 NA few CSARGGGISGANVLTF TGCAGTGCTAGAGGAGGGGGGATCTCTGGGGCCAACGTCCTGACTTTC
TRBJ1-5 TRBV5-1 13 NA NA CASILWIDQPQHF TGCGCCAGCATCTTGTGGATCGATCAGCCCCAGCATTTT
TRBJ2-1 TRBV3-1 16 TRBD2 NA CASSPRLAGGAGEQFF TGTGCCAGCAGCCCTCGACTAGCGGGGGGCGCGGGTGAGCAGTTCTTC
TRBJ2-4 TRBV15 16 NA many CATSTRALTGKSIQYF TGTGCCACCAGCACCCGAGCCCTAACAGGGAAAAGCATTCAGTACTTC
TRBJ2-3 TRBV7-3 16 TRBD1 NA CASQSGTGGSADTQYF TGTGCCAGCCAATCCGGGACAGGGGGCTCAGCAGATACGCAGTATTTT
TRBJ2-7 TRBV5-1 15 TRBD2 few CASSFGGSGAYEQYF TGCGCCAGCAGCTTCGGGGGGTCGGGGGCCTACGAGCAGTACTTC
TRBJ1-3 TRBV4-3 16 NA NA CASSQDPGSSGNTIYF TGCGCCAGCAGCCAAGACCCCGGGAGTTCTGGAAACACCATATATTTT
TRBJ1-1 TRBV7-2 14 NA few CASSSYYMDTEAFF TGTGCCAGCAGCTCCTATTACATGGACACTGAAGCTTTCTTT
TRBJ1-6 TRBV20-1 14 NA NA CSAPSGARNSPLHF TGCAGTGCACCGTCGGGAGCCCGAAATTCACCCCTCCACTTT
TRBJ2-3 TRBV24-1 16 NA few CATSAGWGQSTDTQYF TGTGCCACCAGTGCGGGGTGGGGGCAAAGCACAGATACGCAGTATTTT
TRBJ1-6 TRBV6-5 16 TRBD1 NA CASSYSGAGQGTPLHF TGTGCCAGCAGTTACTCGGGGGCGGGACAGGGGACACCCCTCCACTTT
TRBJ1-5 TRBV7-8 13 NA NA CASSGRGNQPQHF TGTGCCAGCAGCGGACGGGGCAATCAGCCCCAGCATTTT
TRBJ2-3 TRBV6-2/TRBV6-3 13 NA few CASSYPHPDTQYF TGTGCCAGCAGTTACCCCCACCCAGATACGCAGTATTTT
TRBJ1-1 TRBV6-2/TRBV6-3 13 NA few CASTEQGNTEAFF TGTGCCAGCACCGAGCAGGGAAACACTGAAGCTTTCTTT
TRBJ1-5 TRBV7-2 12 NA few CASSKGGQPQHF TGTGCCAGCAGCAAGGGGGGACAGCCCCAGCATTTT
TRBJ2-5 TRBV14 15 NA few CASSPHSDSQETQYF TGTGCCAGCAGCCCCCACTCGGATTCCCAAGAGACCCAGTACTTC
TRBJ1-5 TRBV7-9 14 TRBD1 many CASSSETGWQPQHF TGTGCCAGCAGCTCGGAGACAGGGTGGCAGCCCCAGCATTTT
TRBJ1-1 TRBV6-2/TRBV6-3 17 NA NA CASSYGGVRGMNTEAFF TGTGCCAGCAGTTACGGAGGGGTCCGGGGGATGAACACTGAAGCTTTCTTT
TRBJ2-5 TRBV18 15 TRBD1 few CASSRTGGAQETQYF TGTGCCAGCTCACGGACAGGGGGGGCCCAAGAGACCCAGTACTTC
TRBJ1-2 TRBV29-1 13 TRBD1 few CSAHGQGNYGYTF TGCAGCGCCCACGGACAGGGAAACTATGGCTACACCTTC